These 16 T cell receptor beta chains share one sample of origin, sequenced in a study of cytomegalovirus exposure and HLA in healthy donors. The PCR employed 60 Vbeta primers together with 13 Jbeta primers. Produced via immunoSEQ multiplex PCR; TCRdb's table is partial and in-frame only. The sample carries under 100,000 clones, 78% recorded once. Sequenced: PBMCs. These receptors were collected from a man between 18 and 29 years old in good health and CMV-seropositive.

The chain joins TRBV27 to TRBJ1-1; possibly TRBD1 for D (5 bases). The CDR3 runs 14 residues. Germline CDR1 MNHEY, CDR2 SMNVEV (reference sequence). Trimming cost V 7 bases and J 2 bases, with 14 bases left between them. CDR3 bases: TGTGCCAGCACCCCTGACAGTTTTAACACTGAAGCTTTCTTT. As protein: CASTPDSFNTEAFF.

This chain joins TRBV2 and TRBJ1-1, with D perhaps matching TRBD1 (6 bases). The CDR3 spans 14 residues. The germline V gene encodes CDR1 SNHLY and CDR2 FYNNEI. V was clipped by 6 bases and J by 3 bases, with 14 bases between them. The CDR3 DNA follows: TGTGCCAGCAGATCCCCCAGGGGTGACACTGAAGCTTTCTTT. As protein: CASRSPRGDTEAFF. The complete variable domain, with remaining parts taken from reference TRBV2 and TRBJ1-1, reads EPEVTQTPSHQVTQMGQEVILRCVPISNHLYFYWYRQILGQKVEFLVSFYNNEISEKSEIFDDQFSVERPDGSNFTLKIRSTKLEDSAMYFCASRSPRGDTEAFFGQGTRLTVV.

This sequence joins TRBV19 and TRBJ2-7; 12 nucleotides match TRBD1. The germline V gene encodes CDR1 LNHDA and CDR2 SQIVND (reference sequence). This CDR3 has 14 amino acids. The trim removed 6 bases at V and 6 bases at J, leaving 6 bases unmatched. This CDR3 is CASRPGQGASEQYF. In DNA, the CDR3 is TGTGCCAGTAGGCCGGGACAGGGGGCCTCCGAGCAGTACTTC.

This chain uses TRBV11-1 with TRBJ2-2, with TRBD1 matching over 9 bases. This CDR3 contains 14 residues. V trimming: 5 bases; J trimming: 7 bases; junction bases outside the gene matches: 5. Germline V gene lookup returns CDR1 SGHAT and CDR2 FQDESV (reference sequence). The CDR3 here is CASSLGQGFGELFF. The CDR3 DNA reads TGTGCCAGCAGCCTGGGACAGGGCTTCGGGGAGCTGTTTTTT.

This clone was picked up a small number of times. For the CDR3, the DNA is TGTGCCAGCAGCAACATAGCGGCAGATACGCAGTATTTT. Protein sequence: CASSNIAADTQYF. The V gene is TRBV6-5, the J gene TRBJ2-3; D might be TRBD2 (6 bases). From germline, CDR1 is MNHEY and CDR2 SVGAGI. This CDR3 has 13 amino acids. Trimming left V 6 bases short and J 4 bases short, with 11 bases between.

This chain connects TRBV7-3 to TRBJ2-1, with D tentatively TRBD2 (5 bases). The germline gives CDR1 SGHTA, CDR2 FQGTGA. The CDR3 runs 14 residues. The ends were cut back, 4 bases at V and 15 bases at J, with 22 bases in the middle. The CDR3 spells CASSSSEGRRGLFF. The CDR3 DNA reads TGTGCCAGCAGCTCCTCCGAGGGTCGTAGAGGTCTGTTCTTC.

The table lists this clone with a count of one. DNA for the CDR3: TGTGCCAGCAGCCGGTCCGGGACTCTAAATGAGCAGTTCTTC. This codes for CASSRSGTLNEQFF. This chain connects TRBV7-9 to TRBJ2-1, with a weak D call TRBD2 (6 bases). The CDR3 length is 14 residues. The V gene lost 5 bases and the J gene lost 7 bases, with 15 bases spanning the gap. Germline V gene sequence: CDR1 SEHNR, CDR2 FQNEAQ (reference sequence).

The chain carries TRBV2 and TRBJ2-2; D is uncertain. The V end was cut by 11 bases, the J end by 1 base, with 11 bases between. CDR1 SNHLY and CDR2 FYNNEI come from the germline V gene. The CDR3 runs 13 residues. The CDR3 spells CARQQRNTGELFF. The CDR3 nucleotides read TGTGCCCGACAACAGAGGAACACCGGGGAGCTGTTTTTT.

The chain carries TRBV21-1 and TRBJ1-1; the DNA was not used to check the table's D call, TRBD1. TRBV21-1 is a listed pseudogene. This CDR3 has 16 amino acids. The CDR3 loop is CASTTDANTMNTEAFF. CDR3 DNA sequence: TGTGCCAGCACGACAGACGCCAATACCATGAACACTGAAGCTTTCTTT.

The V call is TRBV6-5, the J call TRBJ1-4; D possibly corresponds to TRBD1 (5 bases). Germline values: CDR1 MNHEY, CDR2 SVGAGI. The V end lost 0 bases, the J end lost 8 bases, and 16 bases lay between the germline ends. The CDR3 length is 16 residues. The CDR3 sequence: CASSYSGRGIGEKLFF. The CDR3 DNA follows: TGTGCCAGCAGTTACTCGGGGAGGGGCATAGGGGAAAAACTGTTTTTT.

This clone appeared a single time. V is TRBV4-2 and J is TRBJ2-4; 9 bases map to TRBD2. This CDR3 spans 16 amino acids. The germline V gene has CDR1 LGHNA and CDR2 YNFKEQ. V shed 4 bases and J 8 bases; nucleotides not matched to a gene: 12. For the CDR3, the DNA is TGTGCCAGCAGCCTCACATTAGCGGGAGCACGGGACATTCAGTACTTC. This codes for CASSLTLAGARDIQYF.

The gene calls are TRBV6-1 and TRBJ1-2, with 7 bases fitting TRBD1. The CDR3 is 15 amino acids. Losses at the gene ends were 1 base for V and 5 bases for J; bases not matched to a gene: 7. Germline lookup yields CDR1 MNHNS and CDR2 SASEGT. This CDR3 is CASSEGLTGSYGYTF. The CDR3 DNA sequence: TGTGCCAGCAGTGAAGGACTGACAGGGAGTTATGGCTACACCTTC.

This clone was observed a few times. The V and J genes are TRBV6-5 and TRBJ1-4, with D tentatively TRBD1 (5 bases). Per the germline V gene, CDR1 is MNHEY and CDR2 is SVGAGI. V dropped 6 bases and J dropped 5 bases, with 13 bases sitting between them. The CDR3 covers 14 residues. The CDR3, as DNA: TGTGCCAGCAGACCACAGGCCCCCAATGAAAAACTGTTTTTT. Protein: CASRPQAPNEKLFF.

This chain links TRBV9 with TRBJ2-5; a weak D match, TRBD2 (5 bases). The germline CDR1 and CDR2 sequences are SGDLS and YYNGEE. This CDR3 is 13 amino acids long. V was clipped by 4 bases and J by 5 bases, with 12 bases between them. The CDR3, as DNA: TGTGCCAGCAGCATCGGACTCTGGGAGACCCAGTACTTC. It specifies CASSIGLWETQYF. Full variable domain (rest looked up from reference TRBV9 and TRBJ2-5): DSGVTQTPKHLITATGQRVTLRCSPRSGDLSVYWYQQSLDQGLQFLIQYYNGEERAKGNILERFSAQQFPDLHSELNLSSLELGDSALYFCASSIGLWETQYFGPGTRLLVL.

The genes are TRBV12-2 and TRBJ1-4. TRBV12-2 counts as a pseudogene. The CDR3 runs 11 residues. The CDR3 here is CATHLNEKLFF. CDR3 DNA sequence: TGTGCAACCCACCTAAATGAAAAACTGTTTTTT.

The genes are TRBV25-1 and TRBJ1-4, with D maybe TRBD1 (6 bases). Germline V gene sequence: CDR1 MGHDK, CDR2 SYGVNS. The V end was cut by 1 base, the J end by 8 bases, with 11 bases between. The CDR3 has 14 amino acids. The CDR3 DNA reads as TGTGCCAGCAGTGAATGGGGGCCCTCGGAAAAACTGTTTTTT. Protein product: CASSEWGPSEKLFF. Filled out from reference TRBV25-1 and TRBJ1-4, the complete variable domain reads EADIYQTPRYLVIGTGKKITLECSQTMGHDKMYWYQQDPGMELHLIHYSYGVNSTEKGDLSSESTVSRIRTEHFPLTLESARPSHTSQYLCASSEWGPSEKLFFGSGTQLSVL.